By share, the clone carrying this T cell receptor beta chain ranks as medium-sized. Antigen unknown. These data come from a study of vaccination and CD4 T cells after COVID-19. An Oncomine TCR Beta short-read assay was used to sequence the DNA from cultured CD4+ T cells. Each CDR3 protein gets one entry after TCRdb re-called the PCR reads with MiXCR. This table has almost 20,000 distinct CDR3 sequences, about half appearing once. Germline V lookup: CDR1 LNHDA, CDR2 SQIVND (reference sequence). The germline V and J ends were trimmed by 3 bases and 5 bases, with 8 bases remaining between them. The CDR3 covers 13 residues. Stated treatment: 10-day PBMC culture with coronavirus spike peptide pools or control peptides (ViraFEST assay).

Sequencing was performed on CD4+ T cells from blood, cultured in vitro, taken after SARS-CoV-2 vaccination. This sequence originates from a human donor who had recovered from COVID-19. This chain connects TRBV19 to TRBJ1-5; D uncertain. This CDR3 reads CASSIGLYQPQHF. The CDR3 DNA reads TGTGCCAGTAGTATCGGTTTGTATCAGCCCCAGCATTTT. The whole variable domain, remainder taken from reference TRBV19 and TRBJ1-5, is DGGITQSPKYLFRKEGQNVTLSCEQNLNHDAMYWYRQDPGQGLRLIYYSQIVNDFQKGDIAEGYSVSREKKESFPLTVTSAQKNPTAFYLCASSIGLYQPQHFGDGTRLSIL.